Listed below are T cell receptor beta chains from one sample, sequenced in a study of shared clonotypes between healthy human individuals. Clones were sequenced by immunoSEQ multiplex PCR, and TCRdb holds only the in-frame ones, with some missing. The table has around 1.9 million clones, 93% seen once. Sample: naive CD8+ T cells from PBMCs. These receptors all stem from a man aged 18 to 30 in good health. Some clones in this sample may be carry-over from other donors' samples. Each CDR3 is given with its conserved first and last residue. The D gene is left open where the match is weak. Expanded clones get a size class; other rows say once, few or many, or leave the size out.

DNA,CDR3,J,size,D,V
TGTGCCAGCAGCGTACGAAGGGACAGCCCTAACTATGGCTACACCTTC,CASSVRRDSPNYGYTF,TRBJ1-2,.,TRBD1,TRBV9
TGCGCCAGCAGCCAAGATTATGGCAGGGAGATAGGAAACACCATATATTTT,CASSQDYGREIGNTIYF,TRBJ1-3,.,.,TRBV4-3
TGTGCCAGCAGGACGACAGGGCCCCAAGAGACCCAGTACTTC,CASRTTGPQETQYF,TRBJ2-5,.,TRBD1,TRBV2
TGTGCCAGCAGCCCGAGACTAGCGGACAATGAGCAGTTCTTC,CASSPRLADNEQFF,TRBJ2-1,.,TRBD2,TRBV14
TGTGCCAGCAGGGTCACAGGGTCGAACACTGAAGCTTTCTTT,CASRVTGSNTEAFF,TRBJ1-1,.,.,TRBV27
TGTGCCACCAGCAGAGACCACAGAGCCACAGATACGCAGTATTTT,CATSRDHRATDTQYF,TRBJ2-3,.,.,TRBV15
TGCGCCAGCAGCCAAGACAGTGGGGCCAACGTCCTGACTTTC,CASSQDSGANVLTF,TRBJ2-6,.,.,TRBV4-1
TGTGCCAGCCGTCCAGGGGAGCGGTACGAGCAGTACTTC,CASRPGERYEQYF,TRBJ2-7,.,.,TRBV27
TGTGCCATCAGTGATATCCCAGGGGGACAGGAGACCCAGTACTTC,CAISDIPGGQETQYF,TRBJ2-5,.,TRBD1,TRBV10-3
TGTGCGCAAGGACAGTTAAGTTACGAGCAGTACTTC,CAQGQLSYEQYF,TRBJ2-7,once,.,TRBV30
TGTGCCAGCAGCTTAGTGTCCAGGCTGAGAACTGAAGCTTTCTTT,CASSLVSRLRTEAFF,TRBJ1-1,.,.,TRBV7-8
TGTGCCAGCAGCCTCCCCGGGGGTATTGACACCGGGGAGCTGTTTTTT,CASSLPGGIDTGELFF,TRBJ2-2,.,.,TRBV5-6
TGTGCCAGCAGCCGGGTTACAGATACGCAGTATTTT,CASSRVTDTQYF,TRBJ2-3,.,.,TRBV13
TGCGCCAGCAGGACTAGCGGGAACCCCTACAATGAGCAGTTCTTC,CASRTSGNPYNEQFF,TRBJ2-1,.,TRBD2,TRBV5-1
TGCGCCAGCAGCTGGACTAGCGGGAGGAACTACGAGCAGTACTTC,CASSWTSGRNYEQYF,TRBJ2-7,.,TRBD2,TRBV5-1
TGTGCCAGCAGCCCTATAGCCACAGATACGCAGTATTTT,CASSPIATDTQYF,TRBJ2-3,.,.,TRBV7-3
TGTGCCAGCAGTTTTGGGTGGAACTACGAGCAGTACTTC,CASSFGWNYEQYF,TRBJ2-7,.,.,TRBV27
TGCGCCAGCAGTGAGTCGCAGGTACCCTACGAGCAGTACTTC,CASSESQVPYEQYF,TRBJ2-7,.,.,TRBV10-1
TGTGCCAGCAGCTTCAAGCCGGGGCCGGTCGAGCAGTACTTC,CASSFKPGPVEQYF,TRBJ2-7,.,.,TRBV7-9
TGCGCCAGCAGCCAAAGGACTACTGAGCAGTTCTTC,CASSQRTTEQFF,TRBJ2-1,.,.,TRBV4-1
TGCGCCAGCAGCTTGTCTCCTTTGTATGAAGCTTTCTTT,CASSLSPLYEAFF,TRBJ1-1,once,.,TRBV5-1
TGTGCCACCATCAGCGCAGAAACCATCTATGGCTACACCTTC,CATISAETIYGYTF,TRBJ1-2,.,.,TRBV10-3
TGTGCCAGCAGCTTTATTGGATATCCTGAAGCTTTCTTT,CASSFIGYPEAFF,TRBJ1-1,once,.,TRBV5-8
TGTGCCAGCAGCTTAGGACAGCTTGAAGCTTTCTTT,CASSLGQLEAFF,TRBJ1-1,.,.,TRBV7-9
TGTGCCAGCACCGCAATCAGGGGAAGCAATCAGCCCCAGCATTTT,CASTAIRGSNQPQHF,TRBJ1-5,.,.,TRBV6-1
TGTGCCAGCAGCTTAGCGGGTAGCTCCTACAATGAGCAGTTCTTC,CASSLAGSSYNEQFF,TRBJ2-1,.,.,TRBV7-8
TGTGCCAGCAGCCGTGAGTACCCGAGCTCCTACGAGCAGTACTTC,CASSREYPSSYEQYF,TRBJ2-7,.,.,TRBV27
TGTGCCAGCAGTTTGACAGTTTTCGGCCTCAATCAGCCCCAGCATTTT,CASSLTVFGLNQPQHF,TRBJ1-5,.,.,TRBV28
TGCGCCAGCAGCCAAGTTACGGGGTCCGGTTATGGCTACACCTTC,CASSQVTGSGYGYTF,TRBJ1-2,once,.,TRBV4-1
TGTGCCAGCAGCTTGGGGCAGGGGTTTGGCTACACCTTC,CASSLGQGFGYTF,TRBJ1-2,.,.,TRBV5-6
TGTGCCAGCAGCTTAGCTTCAGTCCTTGGCCCGAGGAGCTCCTACGAGCAGTACTTC,CASSLASVLGPRSSYEQYF,TRBJ2-7,.,.,TRBV7-2
TGTGCCAGCAGCTTAGGGGGACTAGCTGAGACCCAGTACTTC,CASSLGGLAETQYF,TRBJ2-5,.,TRBD2,TRBV13
TGTGCCAGCAGCTTTGGAACAGGGTATCAGCCCCAGCATTTT,CASSFGTGYQPQHF,TRBJ1-5,.,.,TRBV5-5
TGTGCCACCAGCTATTCTGGGCTGGGAGAGCAGTACTTC,CATSYSGLGEQYF,TRBJ2-7,once,.,TRBV15
TGCGCCAGCAGCTTGATACAGACCTCCTACGAGCAGTACTTC,CASSLIQTSYEQYF,TRBJ2-7,.,.,TRBV5-1
TGTGCCAGCAGTTCCTCGGTTTTCGGGCAGTACTTC,CASSSSVFGQYF,TRBJ2-7,.,.,TRBV7-2
TGTGCCAGCAGTTTAGAAGGTAACCTCTACGAGCAGTACTTC,CASSLEGNLYEQYF,TRBJ2-7,.,.,TRBV27
TGTGCCAGCAGCTTAGACGGGACCTTCAATCAGCCCCAGCATTTT,CASSLDGTFNQPQHF,TRBJ1-5,.,.,TRBV7-2
TGTGCCAGTAGTAAGGGGACTAGCGGTCCGGATACCCAGTACTTC,CASSKGTSGPDTQYF,TRBJ2-5,.,TRBD2,TRBV19
TGTGCCAGCAGCTTGGCCCGGTCGGTCCCCTACGAGCAGTACTTC,CASSLARSVPYEQYF,TRBJ2-7,.,.,TRBV7-6
TGTGCCAGCTCACCAGGGGGCCTCTCCTACGAGCAGTACTTC,CASSPGGLSYEQYF,TRBJ2-7,.,.,TRBV18
TGTGCCAGTAGCCGACAGGTTACACCCAATCAGCCCCAGCATTTT,CASSRQVTPNQPQHF,TRBJ1-5,.,.,TRBV19
TGTGCCAGCAGCGTAGGGGTAGGGCTTGGCAATGAGCAGTTCTTC,CASSVGVGLGNEQFF,TRBJ2-1,.,.,TRBV9
TGTGCCAGCAGCGTGGGGACGGGGGCCTCTCGGCTCGAGCAGTACTTC,CASSVGTGASRLEQYF,TRBJ2-7,.,.,TRBV9
TGTGCCAGCACGGAAGGGAGGGGCTCCTATAATTCACCCCTCCACTTT,CASTEGRGSYNSPLHF,TRBJ1-6,once,.,TRBV7-8
TGTGCCAGCAGTTTACCCGCCACTAGCGGCGCCAACAATGAGCAGTTCTTC,CASSLPATSGANNEQFF,TRBJ2-1,.,TRBD2,TRBV27
TGTGCCAGTAGTTGGGGACTAAATTACAATGAGCAGTTCTTC,CASSWGLNYNEQFF,TRBJ2-1,.,TRBD2,TRBV19
TGTGCCAGCAGCTTAGCGTACAGGGAGGGCTACGAGCAGTACTTC,CASSLAYREGYEQYF,TRBJ2-7,.,.,TRBV7-9
TGTGCCAGCAGCGATCAGCGGGAGAGCACAGATACGCAGTATTTT,CASSDQRESTDTQYF,TRBJ2-3,.,TRBD2,TRBV7-3
TGTGCCAGCAGCTTGGCCCCGGGACTAGCGGCCGACGAGCAGTACTTC,CASSLAPGLAADEQYF,TRBJ2-7,.,TRBD2,TRBV5-6
TGTGCCAGCAGCTGGACGGTATTAGAGACCCAGTACTTC,CASSWTVLETQYF,TRBJ2-5,.,.,TRBV5-8
TGCGCCAGCAGCGCAACTCTACAGGTCACTAACACTGAAGCTTTCTTT,CASSATLQVTNTEAFF,TRBJ1-1,.,.,TRBV5-1
TGTGCCGTCCGGCCTCTTTCCTACAATGAGCAGTTCTTC,CAVRPLSYNEQFF,TRBJ2-1,.,.,TRBV2
TGTGCCAGCAGCGAGGTTCGAGAGACCCAGTACTTC,CASSEVRETQYF,TRBJ2-5,.,.,TRBV7-9
TGTGCCAGCAGAGACAGGGCGGGAGGGCCTTACGAGCAGTACTTC,CASRDRAGGPYEQYF,TRBJ2-7,.,TRBD2,TRBV4-2